This T cell receptor (beta chain) was recorded in a study of beta chain features in type 1 diabetes. Germline CDR1 and CDR2: SGHNT and YENEEA. The CDR3 has 13 amino acids. V shed 5 bases and J 9 bases; nucleotides not matched to a gene: 7. Study observations and caveats: All four CD4+ subsets from Type 1 diabetes patients carried moderately but significantly shorter TCRB CDR3s. In comparison with healthy donors, patients had naive, central memory and Treg TCRB repertoires that appeared more similar. VDJ junctions from patients with type 1 diabetes contained fewer insertions and more deletions.

This clone appeared a few times. Its antigen is undetermined. Investigators reverse transcribed all isolated RNA, so they sequenced expressed TCRB transcripts. TCRdb's table, derived via immunoSEQ multiplex PCR, lists solely in-frame clones and lacks some. The table lists 300,000 to 450,000 clones, around 12% of them singletons. The chain couples TRBV11-3 to TRBJ2-1; TRBD2 aligns across 7 bases. This sequence was found in a man aged 18 to 29 in good health. Material for sequencing was naive CD4+ T cells from blood. CDR3 sequence: CASSPGGLGEQFF. The CDR3 DNA reads as TGTGCCAGCAGCCCGGGGGGTCTGGGTGAGCAGTTCTTC.